The 26 T cell receptor beta chains below were found in one sample sequenced in a study of cytomegalovirus exposure and HLA in healthy donors. A multiplex PCR was run with 60 Vbeta primers and 13 Jbeta primers. The method was immunoSEQ multiplex PCR; TCRdb's version includes in-frame clones alone and lacks a portion of them. Of about 190,000 clones in the sample, 80% to 90% were seen once. Sequenced sample: PBMCs. These receptors all come from a woman in her twenties or thirties in good health and CMV-seronegative.

V and J are TRBV4-1 and TRBJ1-5; perhaps TRBD1 as D (6 bases). CDR1 MGHRA and CDR2 YSYEKL come from the germline V gene. Trimming stripped 0 bases from V and 6 bases from J, with 18 bases between. The CDR3 loop spans 17 amino acids. CDR3 DNA sequence: TGCGCCAGCAGCCAAGATGCAGGGGCCCAATTCAGTCAGCCCCAGCATTTT. Translation gives CASSQDAGAQFSQPQHF.

In its sample, this clone was seen once. This chain uses TRBV7-2 with TRBJ2-1; tentatively, D is TRBD2 (5 bases). Trimming removed 5 bases at V and 2 bases at J, with 13 bases between. Germline V gene data show CDR1 as SGHTA and CDR2 as FQGNSA. The CDR3 consists of 15 residues. In DNA form, the CDR3 reads TGTGCCAGCAGCCCAGAGGCGGGTCCCTACAATGAGCAGTTCTTC. This codes for CASSPEAGPYNEQFF. Looking up the rest from reference TRBV7-2 and TRBJ2-1 gives the full variable domain: GAGVSQSPSNKVTEKGKDVELRCDPISGHTALYWYRQSLGQGLEFLIYFQGNSAPDKSGLPSDRFSAERTGGSVSTLTIQRTQQEDSAVYLCASSPEAGPYNEQFFGPGTRLTVL.

This rearrangement joins TRBV19 to TRBJ2-1; D is uncertain. Germline lookup yields CDR1 LNHDA and CDR2 SQIVND (reference sequence). The CDR3 contains 17 residues. Trimming pared 3 bases from V and 0 bases from J, leaving 15 bases between. CDR3 amino acids: CASSMRDLRSSYNEQFF. CDR3 in DNA: TGTGCCAGTAGTATGCGAGACCTGCGGAGCTCCTACAATGAGCAGTTCTTC.

The chain links TRBV5-4 to TRBJ2-2; 8 nucleotides agree with TRBD1. V lost 5 bases and J lost 3; bases outside the gene matches: 6. Germline CDR1 is SGHNT and CDR2 is YYREEE (reference sequence). This CDR3 region has 15 residues. CDR3 amino acids: CASSYGQGDTGELFF. DNA for the CDR3: TGTGCCAGCAGTTACGGACAGGGTGACACCGGGGAGCTGTTTTTT.

The J gene is TRBJ2-3, the V gene TRBV4-2; TRBD2 agrees at 8 bases. Germline V gene sequence: CDR1 LGHNA, CDR2 YNFKEQ. This CDR3 region has 16 residues. J lost 3 bases, V lost 1 base, and 6 bases had no gene match. As DNA, the CDR3 is TGTGCCAGCAGCCAAGGTAGACTAGCGTTTACAGATACGCAGTATTTT. Residues: CASSQGRLAFTDTQYF.

This clone occurred once. The gene calls are TRBV6-1 and TRBJ1-1; 7 nucleotides match TRBD1. This CDR3 comprises 17 residues. CDR1 is MNHNS, CDR2 SASEGT, per germline. The J segment lost 3 bases and the V segment lost 3 bases, leaving 13 bases of the junction unmatched. The CDR3 region has the DNA TGTGCCAGCAGTGACCCCTTTTCAGGGGGTGATGACACTGAAGCTTTCTTT. This encodes CASSDPFSGGDDTEAFF.

The chain has TRBV5-6 and TRBJ1-2; weak D call: TRBD1 (5 bases). Trimming took 0 bases from V and 8 from J, leaving 5 bases between them. CDR1 and CDR2 (germline): SGHDT, YYEEEE. The CDR3 contains 11 residues. In DNA, the CDR3 is TGTGCCAGCAGCTTGGGGGGCGGCTACACCTTC. Its protein product is CASSLGGGYTF.

The V call is TRBV2, the J call TRBJ1-2, with no clear D. Germline lookup yields CDR1 SNHLY and CDR2 FYNNEI. Trimming took 2 bases from V and 0 from J, leaving 7 bases between them. The CDR3 is made up of 14 amino acids. Here the CDR3 DNA reads TGTGCCAGCAGTGAACTCGGGACTAACTATGGCTACACCTTC. It codes for CASSELGTNYGYTF.

The chain employs TRBV5-6 and TRBJ2-7, with 10 bases aligning to TRBD2. Germline V lookup: CDR1 SGHDT, CDR2 YYEEEE. CDR3 length: 15 residues. Trimming took 0 bases from V and 3 from J; bases not matched to a gene: 3. CDR3 loop: CASSLGLAGIYEQYF. The CDR3 DNA reads TGTGCCAGCAGCTTGGGACTAGCGGGTATCTACGAGCAGTACTTC.

This clone came up once. The chain has TRBV30 and TRBJ2-7; 7 positions match TRBD2. Germline trimming cut 4 bases from V and 8 bases from J; bases unmatched to any gene: 8. CDR3 length: 12 amino acids. CDR1 is GTSNPN and CDR2 is SVGIG in the germline V gene (reference sequence). Written as DNA, the CDR3 is TGTGCCTGGACCAGCGGGGTGGGTCAGCAGTACTTC. It translates to CAWTSGVGQQYF.

This rearrangement joins TRBV11-2 to TRBJ2-1; D might be TRBD1 (5 bases). V was trimmed by 5 bases and J by 2 bases, leaving 22 bases between them. The CDR3 sequence is 18 residues long. Looked up from germline, CDR1 is SGHAT and CDR2 is FQNNGV. CDR3 bases: TGTGCCAGCAGCATACGGTCGGACACCCTAGGTGCCTACAATGAGCAGTTCTTC. Protein: CASSIRSDTLGAYNEQFF.

J is TRBJ2-3 and V is TRBV2, with 9 bases aligning to TRBD2. Germline V gene lookup returns CDR1 SNHLY and CDR2 FYNNEI. The V segment lost 7 bases and the J segment 1 base; nucleotides outside the gene matches: 6. The CDR3 is 15 residues long. Here the CDR3 reads CASNGLASGTDTQYF. CDR3 DNA: TGTGCCAGCAATGGACTAGCGTCAGGCACAGATACGCAGTATTTT.

V usage is TRBV2 and J usage is TRBJ2-5, with 7 bases aligning to TRBD2. V shed 7 bases and J 5 bases; nucleotides not matched to a gene: 13. This CDR3 comprises 15 residues. Germline V gives CDR1 SNHLY, CDR2 FYNNEI. CDR3 DNA sequence: TGTGCCAGCAAGCGGGAAAGCGGGGAATTGGAGACCCAGTACTTC. Encoded protein: CASKRESGELETQYF.

The chain is built from TRBV5-6 and TRBJ2-1; D unclear. The CDR3 length is 15 residues. Trimming removed 2 bases from V and 4 bases from J, with 13 bases in between. Germline-derived CDR1 and CDR2 are SGHDT and YYEEEE. DNA of the CDR3: TGTGCCAGCAGCTTACAAGGCGGCCGATACAATGAGCAGTTCTTC. Its translation: CASSLQGGRYNEQFF. Variable domain in full (rest from reference TRBV5-6 and TRBJ2-1): DAGVTQSPTHLIKTRGQQVTLRCSPKSGHDTVSWYQQALGQGPQFIFQYYEEEERQRGNFPDRFSGHQFPNYSSELNVNALLLGDSALYLCASSLQGGRYNEQFFGPGTRLTVL.

The rearrangement links TRBV6-1 to TRBJ2-7; D is uncertain. Germline V gene lookup returns CDR1 MNHNS and CDR2 SASEGT. The CDR3 totals 14 residues. Trimming stripped 3 bases from V and 3 bases from J, with 12 bases between. The CDR3 DNA sequence: TGTGCCAGCAGTGATTTCAGTTCGAACTACGAGCAGTACTTC. Amino acids: CASSDFSSNYEQYF.

This chain uses TRBV10-1 with TRBJ1-2; TRBD1 matches at 7 bases. Germline CDR1 is WNHNN and CDR2 is SYGVQD (reference sequence). Trimming cost V 4 bases and J 9 bases; bases outside gene matches: 17. The CDR3 is made up of 16 amino acids. CDR3 sequence (DNA): TGCGCCAGCAGTGCCTACGGACAGGCTATAGCGGTATGCTACACCTTC. Its translation: CASSAYGQAIAVCYTF.

The chain is built from TRBV28 and TRBJ1-1; TRBD1 aligns across 8 bases. The CDR3 is 15 residues long. Germline V gene data show CDR1 as MDHEN and CDR2 as SYDVKM. V dropped 5 bases and J dropped 2; count of bases not matched to a gene: 7. CDR3 DNA: TGTGCCAGCAGTCTACCTGGACAGGGAAACACTGAAGCTTTCTTT. Amino acids: CASSLPGQGNTEAFF.

The chain links TRBV4-2 to TRBJ2-7, with D uncertain. Looked up from germline, CDR1 is LGHNA and CDR2 is YNFKEQ. This CDR3 contains 14 residues. The V end lost 2 bases, the J end lost 0 bases, and 8 bases lay between the germline ends. DNA of the CDR3: TGTGCCAGCAGCCAAACTTTTACCTCCTACGAGCAGTACTTC. As protein: CASSQTFTSYEQYF.

J is TRBJ1-4 and V is TRBV6-5; 7 bases align to TRBD1. The CDR3 has 14 residues. V lost 6 bases, J lost 8 bases, and 9 bases stayed unmatched. Looked up from germline, CDR1 is MNHEY and CDR2 is SVGAGI. The CDR3 region has the DNA TGTGCCAGCAGCAACAGGGGCATGGGGGAAAAACTGTTTTTT. Protein: CASSNRGMGEKLFF.

The chain uses TRBV4-1 and TRBJ1-1; a weak D match, TRBD1 (5 bases). With 1 base removed from V and 5 bases from J, the gap between germline ends came to 11 bases. The CDR3 consists of 14 residues. Germline V CDR1 and CDR2: MGHRA, YSYEKL. CDR3 nucleotide sequence: TGCGCCAGCAGCCAAGTGGAGGAGGGGACTGAAGCTTTCTTT. Its translation: CASSQVEEGTEAFF.

The chain links TRBV4-1 to TRBJ2-5; the D is unclear. Per germline, CDR1 MGHRA and CDR2 YSYEKL. This CDR3 region has 15 residues. The germline V and J ends were trimmed by 4 bases and 3 bases, with 15 bases remaining between them. This CDR3 is CASSPFLLTEETQYF. The CDR3 DNA sequence: TGCGCCAGCAGCCCTTTTCTGCTAACCGAAGAGACCCAGTACTTC.

This chain uses TRBV18 with TRBJ2-1; 9 bases match TRBD2. V dropped 2 bases and J dropped 10; count of bases not matched to a gene: 15. The germline gives CDR1 KGHSH, CDR2 LQKENI. The CDR3 sequence is 17 residues long. CDR3 DNA sequence: TGTGCCAGCTCACCAAGGGGAACTAGCGGGTCACGCAGGGAGCAGTTCTTC. This gives the protein CASSPRGTSGSRREQFF.

This clone was counted once. V and J are TRBV2 and TRBJ2-7; unclear D gene. Germline V lookup: CDR1 SNHLY, CDR2 FYNNEI. V lost 6 bases and J 3 bases, leaving 15 bases between the germline ends. CDR3 length: 14 residues. CDR3 sequence reads: CASRILTRNYEQYF. The CDR3 coding sequence is TGTGCCAGCAGGATCCTTACCAGAAACTACGAGCAGTACTTC.

There are a few counts of this clone. The gene calls are TRBV2 and TRBJ2-3; D uncertain. CDR1 SNHLY and CDR2 FYNNEI come from the germline V gene. This CDR3 region has 11 residues. V lost 6 bases, J lost 2 bases, and 3 bases lay in between. In DNA, the CDR3 is TGTGCCAGCAGCAACACAGATACGCAGTATTTT. Amino acid sequence: CASSNTDTQYF.

The V gene is TRBV2, the J gene TRBJ1-6, with D perhaps TRBD1 (6 bases). CDR1 SNHLY and CDR2 FYNNEI come from the germline V gene. This CDR3 contains 15 residues. V dropped 3 bases and J dropped 7 bases, with 13 bases sitting between them. The CDR3: CASSDLGARNSPLHF. CDR3 nucleotides: TGTGCCAGCAGTGACTTGGGGGCGAGGAATTCACCCCTCCACTTT. Based on the CDR3 plus reference TRBV2 and TRBJ1-6, the full variable domain is EPEVTQTPSHQVTQMGQEVILRCVPISNHLYFYWYRQILGQKVEFLVSFYNNEISEKSEIFDDQFSVERPDGSNFTLKIRSTKLEDSAMYFCASSDLGARNSPLHFGNGTRLTVT.

A word on this clone: Within the sample, other DNA sequences also encode this same CDR3. CDR3 coding DNA: TGTGCCAGCAGCCTGGGACTAGCGGGAGCCGAGCAGTACTTC. It specifies CASSLGLAGAEQYF. The rearrangement joins TRBV5-4 to TRBJ2-7; the match to TRBD2 covers 14 bases. The CDR3 has 14 residues. Germline CDR1 is SGHNT and CDR2 is YYREEE (reference sequence). Trimming removed 4 bases from V and 6 bases from J; junction bases left unmatched: 3. Variable domain in full (rest from reference TRBV5-4 and TRBJ2-7): ETGVTQSPTHLIKTRGQQVTLRCSSQSGHNTVSWYQQALGQGPQFIFQYYREEENGRGNFPPRFSGLQFPNYSSELNVNALELDDSALYLCASSLGLAGAEQYFGPGTRLTVT.